Below are 3 T cell receptor beta chains sequenced from a single sample in a study of cytomegalovirus exposure and HLA in healthy donors. With 60 Vbeta and 13 Jbeta primers, the PCR was carried out. Assay: immunoSEQ multiplex PCR; the TCRdb copy retains only in-frame clones and omits some. The sample has some 150,000 clones; 70% to 85% are singletons. The sequencing input was PBMCs. The receptor set was obtained from a woman aged 25 to 45 in good health and CMV-seronegative.

V usage is TRBV7-6 and J usage is TRBJ2-1, with D perhaps matching TRBD1 (5 bases). The CDR3 contains 15 residues. With 3 bases removed from V and 3 bases from J, the gap between germline ends came to 12 bases. The germline V gene encodes CDR1 SGHVS and CDR2 FNYEAQ. The CDR3 nucleotides are TGTGCCAGCAGCTTTTTGAGACAGAGCTACAATGAGCAGTTCTTC. This gives the protein CASSFLRQSYNEQFF.

The CDR3 DNA is TGTGCCAGCAGCTTGAAAAAAGGAGGGACAGGGAGTCCTACTGAAGCTTTCTTT. Protein product: CASSLKKGGTGSPTEAFF. This chain links TRBV5-4 with TRBJ1-1, with 9 bases matching TRBD1. The CDR3 consists of 18 residues. J gave up 5 bases and V 1 base, and 15 bases lay outside the gene matches. From germline, CDR1 is SGHNT and CDR2 YYREEE (reference sequence).

This CDR3 is CASSKIEGSYNEQFF. The DNA of the CDR3 is TGTGCCAGCAGTAAGATTGAGGGCTCCTACAATGAGCAGTTCTTC. This chain connects TRBV7-9 to TRBJ2-1; TRBD2 might be the D (5 bases). Between the trimmed V and J ends, which lost 6 bases and 0 bases, there was a span of 12 bases. Germline CDR1 reads SEHNR; CDR2 reads FQNEAQ (reference sequence). The length of the CDR3 is 15 residues.